This T cell receptor (beta chain) was identified during a study of T-cell reconstitution after alpha-beta-depleted transplantation in children. A TCRbeta library incorporating unique molecular identifiers was prepared. One entry per CDR3 protein results from TCRdb running MiXCR on the PCR reads. The data hold approximately 490,000 distinct CDR3 sequences, with under 15% observed a single time. The sample consisted of PBMCs from the stem cell graft donor, taken from the stem cell graft. The TCR sequence derives from a human donor who donated a stem cell graft to a child with combined immunodeficiency.

CDR3 loop: CASSPVYGYTF. The CDR3 DNA reads as TGTGCCAGCAGCCCAGTCTATGGCTACACCTTC. J is TRBJ1-2 and V is TRBV7-2, with no clear D. The germline V gene encodes CDR1 SGHTA and CDR2 FQGNSA. CDR3 length: 11 amino acids. Deletions cut 5 bases from V and 4 bases from J, with 5 bases between.